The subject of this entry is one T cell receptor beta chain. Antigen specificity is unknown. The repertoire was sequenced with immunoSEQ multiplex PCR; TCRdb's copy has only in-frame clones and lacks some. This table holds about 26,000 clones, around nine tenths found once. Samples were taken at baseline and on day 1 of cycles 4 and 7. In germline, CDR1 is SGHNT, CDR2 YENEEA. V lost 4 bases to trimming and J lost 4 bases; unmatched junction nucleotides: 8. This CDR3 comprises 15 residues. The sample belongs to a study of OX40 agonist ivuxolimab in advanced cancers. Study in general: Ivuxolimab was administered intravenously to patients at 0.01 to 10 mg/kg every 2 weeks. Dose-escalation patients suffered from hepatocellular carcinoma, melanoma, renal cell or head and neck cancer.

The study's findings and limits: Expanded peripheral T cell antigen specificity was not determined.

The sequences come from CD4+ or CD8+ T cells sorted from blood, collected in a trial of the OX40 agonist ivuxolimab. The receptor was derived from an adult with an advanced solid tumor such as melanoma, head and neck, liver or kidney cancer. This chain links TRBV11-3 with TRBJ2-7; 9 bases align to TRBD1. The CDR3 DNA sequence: TGTGCCAGCAGCTGGGGGACAGGGCACAGTTACGAGCAGTACTTC. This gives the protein CASSWGTGHSYEQYF. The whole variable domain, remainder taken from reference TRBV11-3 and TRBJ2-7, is EAGVVQSPRYKIIEKKQPVAFWCNPISGHNTLYWYLQNLGQGPELLIRYENEEAVDDSQLPKDRFSAERLKGVDSTLKIQPAELGDSAVYLCASSWGTGHSYEQYFGPGTRLTVT.